This T cell receptor (beta chain) was sequenced for a study of blood T cell dynamics during melanoma immunotherapy. Regarding the study as a whole: Whether repertoire-driving clones were melanoma-specific could not be determined. PBMC repertoires of eventual disease-control patients split at W3 into clonality or diversity gains.

As for time point: pre-treatment baseline. Each bulk PBMC sample had 300 to 400 ng DNA loaded. Measured with immunoSEQ multiplex PCR; TCRdb has only the in-frame clones, and not every one. The repertoire consists of 10,000 to 15,000 clones, with roughly 84% occurring once and the leading ten covering almost 4.5%. This clone was seen once. As yet, its antigen is unknown. Sequencing used blood, obtained from a patient treated with checkpoint blockade. This receptor was taken from a human donor with melanoma.

The CDR3 bases are TGTGCCAGCGGGGGACGGGAGACTGAAGCTTTCTTT. It translates to CASGGRETEAFF. This rearrangement joins TRBV11-1 to TRBJ1-1, with a tentative D call TRBD1 (5 bases). The germline V gene has CDR1 SGHAT and CDR2 FQDESV (reference sequence). V lost 8 bases and J lost 5, with 12 bases in between. The CDR3 is 12 residues long.